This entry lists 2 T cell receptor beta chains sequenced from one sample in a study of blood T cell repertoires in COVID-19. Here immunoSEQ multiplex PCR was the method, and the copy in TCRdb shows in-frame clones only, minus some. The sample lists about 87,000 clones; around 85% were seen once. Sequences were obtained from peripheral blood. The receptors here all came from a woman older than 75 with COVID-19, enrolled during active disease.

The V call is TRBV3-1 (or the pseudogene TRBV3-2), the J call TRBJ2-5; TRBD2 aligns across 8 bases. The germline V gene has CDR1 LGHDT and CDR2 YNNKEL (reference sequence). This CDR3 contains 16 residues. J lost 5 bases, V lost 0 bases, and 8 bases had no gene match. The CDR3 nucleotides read TGTGCCAGCAGCCAAGACAGCGGGAGCCTTGGGGAGACCCAGTACTTC. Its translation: CASSQDSGSLGETQYF.

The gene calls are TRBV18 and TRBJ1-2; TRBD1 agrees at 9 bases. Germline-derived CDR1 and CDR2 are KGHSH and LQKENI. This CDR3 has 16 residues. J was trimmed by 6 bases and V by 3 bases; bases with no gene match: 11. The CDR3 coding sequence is TGTGCCAGCTCACCCCAACTTACAGGGGGCGTCGATGGCTACACCTTC. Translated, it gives CASSPQLTGGVDGYTF.